This T cell receptor beta chain was captured in a study of blood T cell repertoires in COVID-19. Study-wide context: Acute and convalescent COVID-19 specimens originated in the United States, Italy and Spain. Sample material is recorded as cDNA or gDNA derived from T cells, B-cell-depleted T cells, or PBMCs.

This CDR3 has 14 amino acids. V was pared by 6 bases and J by 0 bases, with 12 bases between. Germline V CDR1 and CDR2: MRHNA, SNTAGT. The table came from immunoSEQ multiplex PCR; TCRdb's copy has only in-frame clones and leaves some out. The table has about 38,000 clones, 90% seen once. The rearrangement links TRBV6-4 to TRBJ2-7; a possible D gene is TRBD2 (5 bases). This clonotype was obtained from a man aged 55 to 70 with active or convalescent COVID-19. The specimen was peripheral blood. CDR3 bases: TGTGCCAGCAGGGACGGACTGAGCTCCTACGAGCAGTACTTC. Residues: CASRDGLSSYEQYF.